The 24 T cell receptor beta chains below were found in one sample sequenced in a study of T cell repertoires in cytomegalovirus infection. TCRdb re-called the reads with MiXCR, one entry per CDR3 protein. The table lists tens of thousands of distinct CDR3 sequences, approximately 30% of them singletons. No antigen is known for these receptors. The input for sequencing was CD8+ T cells from cultured PBMCs, taken from culture after CMV antigen stimulation. The receptor source for this set is a human donor in good health (CMV status not recorded). Some clones in this sample may be carry-over from other donors' samples.

This clonotype was seen only a few times. The rearrangement links TRBV15 to TRBJ2-3; 8 bases are shared with TRBD1. Per the germline V gene, CDR1 is LNHNV and CDR2 is YYDKDF (reference sequence). J lost 7 bases, V lost 8 bases, and 11 bases had no gene match. This CDR3 is 14 amino acids long. The CDR3 nucleotides are TGTGCCACCGGAACCCCGACAGGGGCAAATACGCAGTATTTT. Its protein product is CATGTPTGANTQYF.

This clonotype turned up a few times. The J gene is TRBJ2-7, the V gene TRBV20-1; D uncertain. The CDR3 contains 14 residues. The germline gives CDR1 DFQATT, CDR2 SNEGSKA (reference sequence). Deletions cut 4 bases from V and 0 bases from J, with 13 bases between. CDR3 protein: CSAIELGISYEQYF. The CDR3 coding sequence is TGCAGTGCTATTGAACTTGGGATCTCCTACGAGCAGTACTTC.

This clonotype was counted a few times. V is TRBV27 and J is TRBJ2-7, with 9 bases fitting TRBD2. The V gene end was trimmed by 6 bases and the J gene end by 3 bases; junction bases not matched to a gene: 6. From germline, CDR1 is MNHEY and CDR2 SMNVEV (reference sequence). This CDR3 spans 14 amino acids. The CDR3 region is CASSWTSVGYEQYF. The CDR3 coding sequence is TGTGCCAGCAGCTGGACTAGCGTAGGCTACGAGCAGTACTTC.

There are a few counts of this clonotype. The chain combines TRBV7-7 with TRBJ2-5; the D gene is possibly TRBD2 (5 bases). CDR3 length equals 12 residues. The V end lost 9 bases, the J end lost 5 bases, and 13 bases lay between the germline ends. Germline V gives CDR1 SSHAT, CDR2 FNYEAQ (reference sequence). The CDR3 protein is CASEGAGETQYF. In DNA form, the CDR3 reads TGTGCCAGTGAGGGAGCTGGGGAGACCCAGTACTTC.

This sequence joins TRBV5-1 and TRBJ2-3; D might be TRBD1 or TRBD2, each matching 5 bases. The germline V gene has CDR1 SGHRS and CDR2 YFSETQ. V was shortened by 4 bases and J by 0 bases, with 12 bases between the two germline ends. The CDR3 is 15 amino acids. As DNA, the CDR3 is TGCGCCAGCAGCCGGGACGGCTCTAGCACAGATACGCAGTATTTT. It yields the protein CASSRDGSSTDTQYF.

This clonotype was counted a few times. V and J are TRBV2 and TRBJ2-7; 8 bases are a match to TRBD1. The germline CDR1 and CDR2 sequences are SNHLY and FYNNEI. Trimming took 5 bases from V and 6 from J; bases not matched to a gene: 6. The CDR3 contains 13 residues. The CDR3 sequence is CASSRDRGPEQYF. The DNA for the CDR3 is TGTGCCAGCAGTCGCGACAGGGGCCCCGAGCAGTACTTC.

This chain links TRBV7-3 with TRBJ2-6; weak D call: TRBD1 (5 bases). The V end was cut by 5 bases, the J end by 0 bases, with 20 bases between. Germline CDR1 reads SGHTA; CDR2 reads FQGTGA. This CDR3 is built from 19 residues. Here the CDR3 reads CASSPGPLAGISGANVLTF. In nucleotides, the CDR3 is TGTGCCAGCAGCCCTGGACCCTTAGCAGGGATCTCTGGGGCCAACGTCCTGACTTTC. The complete variable domain, with remaining parts taken from reference TRBV7-3 and TRBJ2-6, reads GAGVSQTPSNKVTEKGKYVELRCDPISGHTALYWYRQSLGQGPEFLIYFQGTGAADDSGLPNDRFFAVRPEGSVSTLKIQRTERGDSAVYLCASSPGPLAGISGANVLTFGAGSRLTVL.

This clonotype was recorded at least ten times. The chain combines TRBV12-3 or TRBV12-4 with TRBJ2-1; 10 bases are a match to TRBD2. J gave up 8 bases and V 4 bases, and 5 bases lay outside the gene matches. This CDR3 comprises 14 residues. The CDR3 loop is CASSSSGGRYEQFF. The CDR3 nucleotides are TGTGCCAGCAGTTCTAGCGGGGGCCGCTATGAGCAGTTCTTC.

The V and J genes are TRBV12-3 or TRBV12-4 and TRBJ2-1; a possible D gene is TRBD1 (5 bases). The V end lost 5 bases, the J end lost 10 bases, and 15 bases lay between the germline ends. This CDR3 has 13 residues. CDR3 loop: CASSADLKGEQFF. The CDR3 bases are TGTGCCAGCAGTGCGGATCTTAAGGGGGAGCAGTTCTTC.

As for this clonotype: The germline gene is not matched at one end of the junction; a read error may be the cause. CDR3 sequence (DNA): TGTGCCAGCAGTCCGAGCGGGAGCTCCTACGATGAGCAGTTCTTC. The encoded protein is CASSPSGSSYDEQFF. The chain combines TRBV12-3 or TRBV12-4 with TRBJ2-1; TRBD2 matches 8 bases. The length of the CDR3 is 15 residues.

The rearrangement joins TRBV6-6 to TRBJ2-5; tentatively, D is TRBD1 or TRBD2 (6 bases each). This CDR3 spans 14 amino acids. V lost 7 bases and J 6 bases, leaving 18 bases between the germline ends. Germline CDR1 MNHNY, CDR2 SVGAGI (reference sequence). DNA of the CDR3: TGTGCCAGCACGGAAGGGGGGCCGGGGAAGACCCAGTACTTC. As protein: CASTEGGPGKTQYF.

This clonotype was counted ten times or more. J is TRBJ2-7 and V is TRBV7-6; weak D call: TRBD1 (6 bases). V lost 0 bases and J lost 1, with 10 bases in between. Germline V gene sequence: CDR1 SGHVS, CDR2 FNYEAQ. The CDR3 contains 15 residues. CDR3 nucleotide sequence: TGTGCCAGCAGCTTAGCTCCGACAGGTTCCTACGAGCAGTACTTC. This translates into CASSLAPTGSYEQYF. Full variable domain (rest looked up from reference TRBV7-6 and TRBJ2-7): GAGVSQSPRYKVTKRGQDVALRCDPISGHVSLYWYRQALGQGPEFLTYFNYEAQQDKSGLPNDRFSAERPEGSISTLTIQRTEQRDSAMYRCASSLAPTGSYEQYFGPGTRLTVT.

This clonotype was counted between two and nine times. The chain recombines TRBV20-1 with TRBJ1-3, with D uncertain. Germline CDR1 is DFQATT and CDR2 is SNEGSKA (reference sequence). The CDR3 has 17 amino acids. With 2 bases removed from V and 0 bases from J, the gap between germline ends came to 17 bases. In nucleotides, the CDR3 is TGCAGTGCTAGAAGCGGGCAGATCTCGAGCTCTGGAAACACCATATATTTT. Protein sequence: CSARSGQISSSGNTIYF.

This clonotype was found a few times. V usage is TRBV19 and J usage is TRBJ2-7; 8 nucleotides line up with TRBD1. The CDR3 runs to 16 residues. Germline assignment: CDR1 LNHDA and CDR2 SQIVND (reference sequence). After removal of 5 bases from V and 4 bases from J, the junction contained 13 bases not matched to a gene. The CDR3 sequence: CASSPMEGGQAYEQYF. The CDR3 DNA reads as TGTGCCAGTAGTCCGATGGAGGGGGGACAGGCGTACGAGCAGTACTTC.

This clonotype came up a few times. The chain carries TRBV7-9 and TRBJ1-1; D is unclear. The germline V and J ends were trimmed by 8 bases and 1 base, with 14 bases remaining between them. The germline gives CDR1 SEHNR, CDR2 FQNEAQ (reference sequence). The CDR3 spans 14 residues. The CDR3 reads CASFRTAANTEAFF. The DNA of the CDR3 is TGTGCCAGCTTCAGGACGGCGGCGAACACTGAAGCTTTCTTT.

This clonotype was counted a few times. This chain uses TRBV27 with TRBJ1-1, with 9 bases lining up with TRBD1. V was clipped by 5 bases and J by 3 bases; unmatched bases: 1. The CDR3 consists of 13 residues. Germline-derived CDR1 and CDR2 are MNHEY and SMNVEV (reference sequence). CDR3 sequence (DNA): TGTGCCAGCAGTAGGGACAGGGACACTGAAGCTTTCTTT. Its protein product is CASSRDRDTEAFF.

This rearrangement joins TRBV5-6 to TRBJ1-6; unclear D gene. Germline CDR1 is SGHDT and CDR2 is YYEEEE. CDR3 length equals 16 residues. Trimming left V 4 bases short and J 3 bases short, with 14 bases between. The CDR3 reads CASSGVFDNYNSPLHF. The CDR3 DNA is TGTGCCAGCAGCGGGGTGTTTGATAACTATAATTCACCCCTCCACTTT.

This chain connects TRBV5-6 to TRBJ1-2; 7 bases agree with TRBD1. V was clipped by 0 bases and J by 6 bases; unmatched bases: 2. The CDR3 is 13 amino acids. Germline CDR1 and CDR2: SGHDT and YYEEEE. CDR3 bases: TGTGCCAGCAGCTTGGGAGGGGGCGATGGCTACACCTTC. Its protein product is CASSLGGGDGYTF. Full variable domain (remainder filled in from reference TRBV5-6 and TRBJ1-2): DAGVTQSPTHLIKTRGQQVTLRCSPKSGHDTVSWYQQALGQGPQFIFQYYEEEERQRGNFPDRFSGHQFPNYSSELNVNALLLGDSALYLCASSLGGGDGYTFGSGTRLTVV.

This clonotype has more than one count but fewer than ten. The genes are TRBV24-1 and TRBJ2-3; the D gene is possibly TRBD1 (6 bases). V lost 5 bases, J lost 2 bases, and 16 bases lay in between. The CDR3 length is 16 residues. Germline CDR1 and CDR2: KGHDR and SFDVKD. CDR3 sequence reads: CATSAKGQLTTDTQYF. CDR3 sequence (DNA): TGTGCCACCAGTGCCAAAGGACAGCTTACCACAGATACGCAGTATTTT.

This sequence joins TRBV29-1 and TRBJ2-7, with 7 bases identical to TRBD2. Germline CDR1 is SQVTM and CDR2 is ANQGSEA. The CDR3 spans 16 residues. J gave up 1 base and V 1 base, and 10 bases lay outside the gene matches. CDR3 in DNA: TGCAGCGTTGAAGGGGCCCCTAGCGGAAAATCCTACGAGCAGTACTTC. Translated, it gives CSVEGAPSGKSYEQYF.

In this sample, this clonotype turned up a few times. CDR3 amino acids: CASSPSGTPYEQYF. CDR3 bases: TGTGCCAGCAGCCCTTCCGGGACCCCCTACGAGCAGTACTTC. This rearrangement joins TRBV7-9 to TRBJ2-7; D tentatively reads TRBD1 or TRBD2 (5 bases each). Germline loops: CDR1 SEHNR, CDR2 FQNEAQ (reference sequence). This CDR3 is built from 14 residues. V lost 5 bases to trimming and J lost 2 bases, with 13 bases between them.

This clonotype was seen many times. The chain couples TRBV7-2 to TRBJ2-1, with 8 positions matching TRBD1. The length of the CDR3 is 16 residues. Trimming removed 1 base from V and 8 bases from J; junction bases left unmatched: 10. Germline values: CDR1 SGHTA, CDR2 FQGNSA. The CDR3 here is CASSLEGGQGFHEQFF. CDR3 DNA: TGTGCCAGCAGCTTAGAAGGCGGACAGGGCTTCCATGAGCAGTTCTTC.

CDR3 residues: CASSSSRQGLTDTQYF. The CDR3 DNA reads TGTGCCAGCTCATCATCCAGACAGGGGTTGACAGATACGCAGTATTTT. The V and J genes are TRBV18 and TRBJ2-3; 8 bases agree with TRBD1. The V segment lost 5 bases and the J segment 3 bases; nucleotides outside the gene matches: 10. CDR1 is KGHSH, CDR2 LQKENI, per germline. This CDR3 has 16 amino acids. The complete variable domain, with remaining parts taken from reference TRBV18 and TRBJ2-3, reads NAGVMQNPRHLVRRRGQEARLRCSPMKGHSHVYWYRQLPEEGLKFMVYLQKENIIDESGMPKERFSAEFPKEGPSILRIQQVVRGDSAAYFCASSSSRQGLTDTQYFGPGTRLTVL.

This chain joins TRBV9 and TRBJ2-7; D is unresolved. Germline CDR1 SGDLS, CDR2 YYNGEE. The V and J ends lost 2 bases and 0 bases respectively, with 9 bases between them. This CDR3 spans 14 amino acids. The CDR3 protein is CASSVGMSSYEQYF. The CDR3 coding sequence is TGTGCCAGCAGCGTGGGGATGTCCTCCTACGAGCAGTACTTC.